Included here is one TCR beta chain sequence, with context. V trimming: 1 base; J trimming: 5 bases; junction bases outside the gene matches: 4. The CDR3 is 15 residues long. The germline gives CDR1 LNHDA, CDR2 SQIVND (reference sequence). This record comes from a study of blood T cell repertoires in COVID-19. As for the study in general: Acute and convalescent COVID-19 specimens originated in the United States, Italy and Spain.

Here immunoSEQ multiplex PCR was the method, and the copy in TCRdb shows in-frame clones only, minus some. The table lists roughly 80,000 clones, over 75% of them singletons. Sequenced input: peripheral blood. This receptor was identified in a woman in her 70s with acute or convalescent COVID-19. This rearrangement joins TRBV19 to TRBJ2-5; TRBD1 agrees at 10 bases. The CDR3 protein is CASSIGDRGRETQYF. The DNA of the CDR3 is TGTGCCAGTAGTATAGGGGACAGGGGTCGGGAGACCCAGTACTTC.